These T cell receptor beta chains were read from a single sample in a study of blood T cell repertoires in COVID-19. TCRdb's table, derived via immunoSEQ multiplex PCR, lists solely in-frame clones and lacks some. This sample has 51,000 or so clones, with roughly 90% found just once. Material for sequencing was peripheral blood. The receptors derive from a man older than 75 with acute or convalescent COVID-19. CDR3s include the opening cysteine and the closing phenylalanine or tryptophan. A D gene is named only where the DNA matches it firmly.

v_call: TRBV7-5; j_call: TRBJ1-2; d_call: NA; cdr3_length: 16; cdr3_aa: CVRSLVNHRGTYGYTF; cdr3_nt: TGTGTCAGAAGCTTAGTTAACCACAGGGGGACCTATGGCTACACCTTC
v_call: TRBV5-1; j_call: TRBJ2-3; d_call: NA; cdr3_length: 15; cdr3_aa: CASSLVVASRDTQYF; cdr3_nt: TGCGCCAGCAGCTTGGTTGTGGCCTCGCGGGATACGCAGTATTTT
v_call: TRBV4-2; j_call: TRBJ2-3; d_call: TRBD2; cdr3_length: 16; cdr3_aa: CASSQVTGGRTDTQYF; cdr3_nt: TGTGCCAGCAGCCAAGTTACGGGGGGTAGGACAGATACGCAGTATTTT
v_call: TRBV10-1; j_call: TRBJ2-3; d_call: TRBD2; cdr3_length: 16; cdr3_aa: CASSESAGVNTDTQYF; cdr3_nt: TGCGCCAGCAGTGAGTCGGCGGGGGTTAATACAGATACGCAGTATTTT
v_call: TRBV11-2; j_call: TRBJ1-1; d_call: TRBD1; cdr3_length: 16; cdr3_aa: CASSAGDRIMNTEAFF; cdr3_nt: TGTGCCAGCAGCGCAGGGGACAGAATTATGAACACTGAAGCTTTCTTT
v_call: TRBV2; j_call: TRBJ2-5; d_call: TRBD1; cdr3_length: 14; cdr3_aa: CASSEGQGYETQYF; cdr3_nt: TGTGCCAGCAGTGAAGGACAGGGATACGAGACCCAGTACTTC
v_call: TRBV5-1; j_call: TRBJ2-1; d_call: TRBD2; cdr3_length: 15; cdr3_aa: CASSSSLGGIGEQFF; cdr3_nt: TGCGCCAGCAGCTCCTCTTTGGGGGGGATCGGTGAGCAGTTCTTC
v_call: TRBV27; j_call: TRBJ2-5; d_call: TRBD1; cdr3_length: 14; cdr3_aa: CASSPRQGRETQYF; cdr3_nt: TGTGCCAGCAGTCCGCGACAGGGAAGAGAGACCCAGTACTTC
v_call: TRBV5-1; j_call: TRBJ2-1; d_call: TRBD1; cdr3_length: 15; cdr3_aa: CASSLGTGPYNEQFF; cdr3_nt: TGCGCCAGCAGCTTGGGGACAGGGCCCTACAATGAGCAGTTCTTC
v_call: TRBV6-6; j_call: TRBJ1-5; d_call: NA; cdr3_length: 16; cdr3_aa: CASSSGEGLSNQPQHF; cdr3_nt: TGTGCCAGCAGTTCCGGGGAGGGGTTGAGCAATCAGCCCCAGCATTTT
v_call: TRBV12-3/TRBV12-4; j_call: TRBJ2-2; d_call: NA; cdr3_length: 13; cdr3_aa: CASSLGAGGELFF; cdr3_nt: TGTGCCAGCAGTTTGGGGGCCGGCGGGGAGCTGTTTTTT
v_call: TRBV19; j_call: TRBJ2-5; d_call: NA; cdr3_length: 12; cdr3_aa: CARPGLKGTQYF; cdr3_nt: TGTGCCAGACCGGGACTCAAAGGGACCCAGTACTTC
v_call: TRBV18; j_call: TRBJ2-2; d_call: TRBD1; cdr3_length: 14; cdr3_aa: CASSADRSTGELFF; cdr3_nt: TGTGCCAGCTCCGCGGACAGGAGCACCGGGGAGCTGTTTTTT
v_call: TRBV30; j_call: TRBJ2-3; d_call: NA; cdr3_length: 13; cdr3_aa: CAWRVTSTDTQYF; cdr3_nt: TGTGCCTGGAGGGTCACTAGCACAGATACGCAGTATTTT
v_call: TRBV25-1; j_call: TRBJ2-1; d_call: NA; cdr3_length: 14; cdr3_aa: CASSEWQAYNEQFF; cdr3_nt: TGTGCCAGCAGTGAGTGGCAGGCCTACAATGAGCAGTTCTTC
v_call: TRBV9; j_call: TRBJ2-1; d_call: TRBD2; cdr3_length: 13; cdr3_aa: CASSSGRKVTQFF; cdr3_nt: TGTGCCAGCAGCTCCGGGAGGAAAGTTACCCAGTTCTTC
v_call: TRBV5-4; j_call: TRBJ2-7; d_call: TRBD2; cdr3_length: 15; cdr3_aa: CASSRQTGGTYEQYF; cdr3_nt: TGTGCCAGCAGCCGGCAGACGGGGGGGACCTACGAGCAGTACTTC
v_call: TRBV5-4; j_call: TRBJ2-2; d_call: TRBD1; cdr3_length: 15; cdr3_aa: CASSFRGRNTGELFF; cdr3_nt: TGTGCCAGCAGCTTCAGGGGGAGGAACACCGGGGAGCTGTTTTTT